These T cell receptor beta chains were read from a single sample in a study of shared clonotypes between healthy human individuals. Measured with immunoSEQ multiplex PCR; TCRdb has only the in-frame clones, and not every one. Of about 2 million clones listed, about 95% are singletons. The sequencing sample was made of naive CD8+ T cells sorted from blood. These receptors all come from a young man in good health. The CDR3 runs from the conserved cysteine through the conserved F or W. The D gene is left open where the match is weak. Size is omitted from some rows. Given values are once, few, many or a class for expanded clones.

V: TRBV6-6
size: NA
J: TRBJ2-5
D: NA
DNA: TGTGCCAGTTCGTCGGGACAATGGGGAGAGACCCAGTACTTC
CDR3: CASSSGQWGETQYF

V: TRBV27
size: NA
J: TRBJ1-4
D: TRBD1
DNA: TGTGCCAGCACCTGGACAGGGGGGGATGAAAAACTGTTTTTT
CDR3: CASTWTGGDEKLFF

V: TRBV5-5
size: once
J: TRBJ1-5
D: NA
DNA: TGTGCCAGCACCCCCCCGCCCCGCAATCAGCCCCAGCATTTT
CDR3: CASTPPPRNQPQHF

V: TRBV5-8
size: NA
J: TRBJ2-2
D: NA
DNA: TGTGCCAGCAGCTTGCTTCCCGAGGGGGCCGGGGAGCTGTTTTTT
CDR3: CASSLLPEGAGELFF

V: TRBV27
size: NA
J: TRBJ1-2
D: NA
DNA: TGTGCCAGCAGTCACCCGGGCACAGGGCATGGCTACACCTTC
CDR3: CASSHPGTGHGYTF

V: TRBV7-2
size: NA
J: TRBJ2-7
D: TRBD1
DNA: TGTGCCAGCAGCTTAGCGTACAGGGGGCCGAGTGAGCAGTACTTC
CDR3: CASSLAYRGPSEQYF

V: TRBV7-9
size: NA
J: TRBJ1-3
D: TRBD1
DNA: TGTGCCAGCAGCTCGCGGGACAGGGATTTGAACACCATATATTTT
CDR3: CASSSRDRDLNTIYF

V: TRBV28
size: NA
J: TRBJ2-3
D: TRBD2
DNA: TGTGCCAGCAGTGGATTTGGGAAGACTAGCGGGGGCACAGATACGCAGTATTTT
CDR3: CASSGFGKTSGGTDTQYF

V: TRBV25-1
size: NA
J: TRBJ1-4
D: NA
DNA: TGTGCCAGCACTTCCCCCTCGGGGGAAAAACTGTTTTTT
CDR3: CASTSPSGEKLFF

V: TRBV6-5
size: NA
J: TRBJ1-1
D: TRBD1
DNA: TGTGCCAGCAGCAGACCTCATCCCAGGGGGGCAGAAGCTTTCTTT
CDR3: CASSRPHPRGAEAFF

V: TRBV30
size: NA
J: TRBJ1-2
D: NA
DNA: TGTGCCTATGACTTATCCCTCGTCTATGGCTACACCTTC
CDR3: CAYDLSLVYGYTF

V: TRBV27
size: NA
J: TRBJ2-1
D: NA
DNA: TGTGCCAGCAGTATTGGAGGTAACAATGAGCAGTTCTTC
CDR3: CASSIGGNNEQFF

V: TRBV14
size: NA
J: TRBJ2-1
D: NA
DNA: TGTGCCAGCAGCCAAGGGTTCGGAGGTGAGCAGTTCTTC
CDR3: CASSQGFGGEQFF

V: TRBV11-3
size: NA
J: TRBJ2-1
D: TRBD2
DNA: TGTGCCAGCAGCTTAGAAGCGGGAACAGTCCCCTACAATGAGCAGTTCTTC
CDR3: CASSLEAGTVPYNEQFF